This T cell receptor (beta chain) was captured by sequencing in a study of blood T cell repertoires in COVID-19. Whole-study context: The United States, Italy and Spain provided the acute and convalescent COVID-19 samples. The cDNA or gDNA used as material had been derived from T cells, B-cell-depleted T cells, or PBMCs.

In the authors' methods: Using reference gene primer amplification, nucleated cell counts were estimated. Using immunoSEQ multiplex PCR, the repertoire was profiled, and TCRdb retains in-frame clones only, with some absent. V and J calls and clone size are given by that table; D and trimming were obtained from the DNA. This table has around 98,000 clones, 70% to 85% appearing once. The CDR3 is made up of 10 amino acids. CDR1 and CDR2 (germline): MDHEN, SYDVKM. Trimming removed 10 bases from V and 5 bases from J, with 6 bases in between. This chain links TRBV28 with TRBJ1-3, with D hard to call. Sequencing was carried out using peripheral blood. This sequence originates from a woman aged 60-75 years with acute or convalescent COVID-19. In nucleotides, the CDR3 is TGTGCCACCGCGCGAAACACCATATATTTT. Encoded protein: CATARNTIYF.